This T cell receptor beta chain was recovered during a study of cytomegalovirus exposure and HLA in healthy donors. CDR3 length: 14 residues. V shed 4 bases, J shed 3 bases, and the junction held 2 bases outside the gene matches. The germline CDR1 and CDR2 sequences are SGHRS and YFSETQ. The PCR employed 60 Vbeta primers together with 13 Jbeta primers. Only in-frame clones appear in the TCRdb table, and some are missing; sequencing was by immunoSEQ multiplex PCR. The sample holds tens of thousands of clones; more than 75% are singletons and the top ten take about 4%. Sequencing was carried out using PBMCs. The chain is built from TRBV5-1 and TRBJ2-2; 8 bases line up with TRBD1. The source of this sequence is a woman aged 40-49 years in good health and CMV-seronegative. The CDR3 is CASSGQGYTGELFF. The CDR3, as DNA: TGCGCCAGCAGCGGACAGGGTTACACCGGGGAGCTGTTTTTT.